Below, 19 T cell receptor beta chains from the same sample are listed, as sequenced in a study of T cells in localized non-small cell lung cancer. Sequencing was performed with immunoSEQ multiplex PCR; in TCRdb, only in-frame clones are kept and a portion is missing. The data contain approximately 140,000 clones, more than 80% of them singletons. Specimen: peripheral blood, collected before any cancer treatment. The origin of the receptors is a female donor of 60 years or more with stage I lung adenocarcinoma.

The gene calls are TRBV19 and TRBJ1-2; no firm D call. This CDR3 comprises 17 residues. The V gene's germline CDR1 is LNHDA and CDR2 SQIVND (reference sequence). Trimming cost V 3 bases and J 0 bases, with 17 bases left between them. The CDR3 region is CASSIGVSSTANYGYTF. Here the CDR3 DNA reads TGTGCCAGTAGTATTGGAGTCAGTTCTACCGCTAACTATGGCTACACCTTC.

The gene calls are TRBV7-3 and TRBJ2-1, with TRBD2 matching 13 bases. Germline V gene data show CDR1 as SGHTA and CDR2 as FQGTGA. V was clipped by 5 bases and J by 1 base; unmatched bases: 5. The CDR3 runs to 17 residues. CDR3 in amino acids: CASSKLAGGPSYNEQFF. In DNA form, the CDR3 reads TGTGCCAGCAGCAAACTAGCGGGAGGGCCATCCTACAATGAGCAGTTCTTC.

The table lists this clone with a few counts. The rearrangement uses TRBV25-1 and TRBJ2-7; TRBD2 aligns across 8 bases. Germline loops: CDR1 MGHDK, CDR2 SYGVNS. This CDR3 has 16 residues. The V segment lost 4 bases and the J segment 3 bases; nucleotides outside the gene matches: 11. The CDR3 here is CASSVGGGGRIYEQYF. The CDR3 DNA reads as TGTGCCAGCAGTGTCGGGGGGGGCGGACGAATCTACGAGCAGTACTTC.

The chain combines TRBV9 with TRBJ2-4; 9 nucleotides match TRBD2. Losses at the gene ends were 7 bases for V and 7 bases for J; bases not matched to a gene: 12. CDR1 and CDR2 (germline): SGDLS, YYNGEE. The CDR3 loop spans 15 amino acids. The DNA for the CDR3 is TGTGCCAGCGGACGGGAAGCGGGAGGCTTGAACATTCAGTACTTC. It is translated as CASGREAGGLNIQYF.

This clone was counted between two and nine times. In DNA form, the CDR3 reads TGTGCCAGCAGTGACACAGACTATGGCTACACCTTC. Its translation is CASSDTDYGYTF. The genes are TRBV6-5 and TRBJ1-2; D remains unclear. This CDR3 region has 12 residues. Between the trimmed V and J ends, which lost 5 bases and 3 bases, there was a span of 7 bases. Germline-derived CDR1 and CDR2 are MNHEY and SVGAGI.

The rearrangement links TRBV5-8 to TRBJ2-2, with D unclear. CDR1 and CDR2 (germline): SGHTS, YDEGEE. V lost 0 bases to trimming and J lost 1 base, with 10 bases between them. The CDR3 extends over 16 amino acids. CDR3 coding DNA: TGTGCCAGCAGCTTGGGGGTAGTGTTGAACACCGGGGAGCTGTTTTTT. It yields the protein CASSLGVVLNTGELFF.

The chain recombines TRBV5-4 with TRBJ2-1; weak D call: TRBD1 (6 bases). The CDR3 extends over 16 amino acids. Trimming cost V 6 bases and J 6 bases, with 22 bases left between them. Germline CDR1 is SGHNT and CDR2 is YYREEE (reference sequence). The DNA for the CDR3 is TGTGCCAGCACCCCTTCCCCCCGAGGCAGGGGCAATGAGCAGTTCTTC. It encodes CASTPSPRGRGNEQFF.

The CDR3 region has the DNA TGTGCCAGCAGTGAATTTGGAGACAGAAAATCTGGAAACACCATATATTTT. This gives the protein CASSEFGDRKSGNTIYF. The rearrangement uses TRBV25-1 and TRBJ1-3; perhaps TRBD1 as D (5 bases). The CDR3 extends over 17 amino acids. Per germline, CDR1 MGHDK and CDR2 SYGVNS. The V and J ends lost 1 base and 1 base respectively, with 14 bases between them.

The chain is built from TRBV19 and TRBJ1-1; D is uncertain. With 7 bases removed from V and 7 bases from J, the gap between germline ends came to 10 bases. The CDR3 loop spans 11 amino acids. Per the germline V gene, CDR1 is LNHDA and CDR2 is SQIVND (reference sequence). The CDR3 bases are TGTGCCAGTAAATCACAGCGTGAAGCTTTCTTT. Protein: CASKSQREAFF.

The chain combines TRBV28 with TRBJ2-7, with TRBD1 identical over 10 bases. The germline gives CDR1 MDHEN, CDR2 SYDVKM. V gave up 8 bases and J gave up 1 base; unmatched junction bases: 2. This CDR3 region has 13 residues. This CDR3 is CASRQGASYEQYF. DNA of the CDR3: TGTGCCAGCCGACAGGGGGCGTCCTACGAGCAGTACTTC.

The chain carries TRBV28 and TRBJ1-1, with D tentatively TRBD1 (6 bases). This CDR3 is 16 amino acids long. Germline-derived CDR1 and CDR2 are MDHEN and SYDVKM. The V end was cut by 1 base, the J end by 0 bases, with 12 bases between. The CDR3 protein is CASSLLGHRVNTEAFF. In nucleotides, the CDR3 is TGTGCCAGCAGTTTATTGGGACACCGGGTGAACACTGAAGCTTTCTTT.

The rearrangement links TRBV6-5 to TRBJ1-2; D ambiguous. The germline V and J ends were trimmed by 6 bases and 2 bases, with 10 bases remaining between them. This CDR3 is 13 amino acids long. Germline assignment: CDR1 MNHEY and CDR2 SVGAGI. The DNA of the CDR3 is TGTGCCAGCAGGGAGGCCGGGAACTATGGCTACACCTTC. Its protein is CASREAGNYGYTF.

The chain employs TRBV5-4 and TRBJ2-7, with 10 bases identical to TRBD2. J gave up 4 bases and V 4 bases, and 8 bases lay outside the gene matches. This CDR3 has 15 residues. CDR1 SGHNT and CDR2 YYREEE come from the germline V gene (reference sequence). This CDR3 is CASSVSGRAEYEQYF. As DNA, the CDR3 is TGTGCCAGCAGCGTCAGCGGGAGGGCCGAATACGAGCAGTACTTC.

This chain links TRBV5-8 with TRBJ2-2; D is unresolved. The CDR3 runs to 14 residues. Germline-derived CDR1 and CDR2 are SGHTS and YDEGEE. The V end lost 0 bases, the J end lost 3 bases, and 6 bases lay between the germline ends. Here the CDR3 DNA reads TGTGCCAGCAGCTTGGTTCACTACACCGGGGAGCTGTTTTTT. Amino acids: CASSLVHYTGELFF.

The chain uses TRBV29-1 and TRBJ2-3, with 8 bases identical to TRBD2. The CDR3 length is 14 residues. CDR1 is SQVTM and CDR2 is ANQGSEA in the germline V gene. With 3 bases clipped from V and 1 base from J, the junction kept 3 bases outside the gene matches. The CDR3 DNA reads as TGCAGCGTTGAGCGAGCGGGAGGCACAGATACGCAGTATTTT. This encodes CSVERAGGTDTQYF.

The chain recombines TRBV30 with TRBJ2-5, with D hard to call. In germline, CDR1 is GTSNPN, CDR2 SVGIG (reference sequence). This CDR3 is built from 12 residues. The V end lost 6 bases, the J end lost 4 bases, and 12 bases lay between the germline ends. The DNA for the CDR3 is TGTGCCTGTAGACCGGTCGGAGAGACCCAGTACTTC. Its translation: CACRPVGETQYF.

The chain has TRBV5-1 and TRBJ2-2; 9 bases are shared with TRBD1. CDR1 and CDR2 from the germline V gene are SGHRS and YFSETQ. Germline trimming cut 0 bases from V and 4 bases from J; bases unmatched to any gene: 7. The length of the CDR3 is 17 residues. CDR3 sequence (DNA): TGCGCCAGCAGCTTGGGAGGGACAGGGAGGATCACCGGGGAGCTGTTTTTT. The encoded protein is CASSLGGTGRITGELFF.

V is TRBV7-3 and J is TRBJ2-7; tentatively, D is TRBD1 (6 bases). Trimming took off 5 bases at V and 1 base at J, with 15 bases between the two ends. The germline V gene has CDR1 SGHTA and CDR2 FQGTGA. This CDR3 is 15 amino acids long. The CDR3 protein is CASSQQTGASYEQYF. CDR3 DNA: TGTGCCAGCAGCCAGCAGACAGGCGCATCCTACGAGCAGTACTTC.

The CDR3, as DNA: TGTGCCAGCAGTTTATCGTGGCAGGGGGGTTGGAGTGAGCAGTTCTTC. This sequence encodes CASSLSWQGGWSEQFF. The V and J genes are TRBV27 and TRBJ2-1; D might be TRBD1 (7 bases). CDR3 length: 16 residues. Trimming left V 0 bases short and J 9 bases short, with 18 bases between. Germline CDR1 and CDR2: MNHEY and SMNVEV (reference sequence).